The next 3 T cell receptor beta chains were all read from a single sample in a study of shared clonotypes between healthy human individuals. Libraries were prepared by immunoSEQ multiplex PCR; TCRdb keeps only in-frame clonotypes and omits some of them. Of hundreds of thousands of clones listed, about 95% are singletons. Sequences were obtained from naive CD4+ T cells sorted from blood. Specified subset: CD45RA+ positively selected. The origin of the receptors is a woman in her 30s in good health.

The chain uses TRBV2 and TRBJ1-1; perhaps TRBD1 as D (5 bases). The V gene lost 4 bases and the J gene lost 0 bases, with 15 bases spanning the gap. This CDR3 has 16 amino acids. CDR1 and CDR2 (germline): SNHLY, FYNNEI. In DNA, the CDR3 is TGTGCCAGCAGTGGAGTTGGGAGGGACCTGAACACTGAAGCTTTCTTT. The encoded protein is CASSGVGRDLNTEAFF.

V and J are TRBV18 and TRBJ1-2, with unresolved D. This CDR3 contains 14 residues. Germline-derived CDR1 and CDR2 are KGHSH and LQKENI. Deletions cut 2 bases from V and 2 bases from J, with 9 bases between. The CDR3, as DNA: TGTGCCAGCTCACCAGTTTCGGAGAACTATGGCTACACCTTC. Translated: CASSPVSENYGYTF.

This clone was recorded only once. V is TRBV4-2 and J is TRBJ2-1; TRBD2 might be the D (5 bases). In germline, CDR1 is LGHNA, CDR2 YNFKEQ. Trimming left V 0 bases short and J 5 bases short, with 8 bases between. The CDR3 has 14 amino acids. The CDR3: CASSQDPGNNEQFF. CDR3 in DNA: TGTGCCAGCAGCCAAGATCCCGGGAACAATGAGCAGTTCTTC.